The subject of this entry is one T cell receptor (beta chain). What it binds is not known. A far bigger clonotype differs at one base, so this is likely a read error. The CDR3 has 15 amino acids. The germline V gene has CDR1 MNHEY and CDR2 SMNVEV (reference sequence). J lost 10 bases, V lost 5 bases, and 14 bases had no gene match. This specimen comes from a study of regulatory T cells in long-lasting Graves disease. Study observations and caveats: Relative to new patients (roughly 1,000), persistent patients exhibited greater sharing of public clonotypes (about 2,700).

Arm-PCR of CDR3 regions with iRepertoire HTBI primers generated TCR beta libraries. TCRdb reanalysed the multiplex PCR reads using MiXCR and keeps one entry per CDR3 protein. The sample records roughly 380,000 distinct CDR3 sequences, 16% being singletons. The time point is: newly diagnosed GD, antithyroid drugs for less than 3 months. Extracted RNA from PBMCs served as the source of the TCR library. Separately, the same data were catalogued under a study of T cells in Graves' hyperthyroidism and ophthalmopathy. That paper adds: A first-round RT-PCR of the TCR CDR3 used the HTBI primer set.

The source was peripheral blood mononuclear cells (PBMCs), collected at new diagnosis, from a patient treated with antithyroid drugs. This TCR derives from a man in his forties with Graves disease. The genes are TRBV27 and TRBJ2-1, with TRBD1 matching over 7 bases. Here the CDR3 reads CASSPLGQVRIEQFF. The CDR3 bases are TGTGCCAGCAGTCCCCTCGGACAGGTACGAATCGAGCAGTTCTTC.